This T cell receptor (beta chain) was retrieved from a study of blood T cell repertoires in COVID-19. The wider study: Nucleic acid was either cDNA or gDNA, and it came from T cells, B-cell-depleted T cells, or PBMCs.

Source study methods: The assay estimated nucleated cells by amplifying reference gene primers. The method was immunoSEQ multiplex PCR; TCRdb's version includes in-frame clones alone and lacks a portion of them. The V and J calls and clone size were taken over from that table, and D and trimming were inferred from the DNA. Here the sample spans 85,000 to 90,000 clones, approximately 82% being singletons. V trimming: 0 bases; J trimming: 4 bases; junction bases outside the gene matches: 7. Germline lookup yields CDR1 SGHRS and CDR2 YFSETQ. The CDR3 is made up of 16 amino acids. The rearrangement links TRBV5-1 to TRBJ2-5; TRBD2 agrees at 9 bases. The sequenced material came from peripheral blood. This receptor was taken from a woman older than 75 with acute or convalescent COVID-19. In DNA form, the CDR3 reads TGCGCCAGCAGCTTGGCCTTGCGGGGGGGCTCAGAGACCCAGTACTTC. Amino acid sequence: CASSLALRGGSETQYF.